The 22 T cell receptor beta chains listed next were all sequenced from one sample in a study of cytomegalovirus exposure and HLA in healthy donors. PCR involved 60 Vbeta and 13 Jbeta primers. Sequencing was performed with immunoSEQ multiplex PCR; in TCRdb, only in-frame clones are kept and a portion is missing. Of approximately 150,000 clones listed, approximately 80% are singletons. Source material: PBMCs. These receptors all stem from a woman in her thirties in good health and CMV-seronegative.

This clone was picked up one time. The chain couples TRBV6-1 to TRBJ2-3; no reliable D call. The V end lost 2 bases, the J end lost 7 bases, and 4 bases lay between the germline ends. Germline lookup yields CDR1 MNHNS and CDR2 SASEGT. This CDR3 is built from 11 residues. CDR3 in amino acids: CASSELYTQYF. CDR3 coding DNA: TGTGCCAGCAGTGAATTATATACGCAGTATTTT.

The CDR3 bases are TGTGCCAGCTCACAGACGTCACAGGGCTCTGGGGCCAACGTCCTGACTTTC. Amino acid sequence: CASSQTSQGSGANVLTF. This chain connects TRBV18 to TRBJ2-6; maybe TRBD1 (6 bases). CDR1 is KGHSH and CDR2 is LQKENI in the germline V gene. V shed 4 bases and J shed 0 bases, with 13 bases lying between them. The CDR3 contains 17 residues.

The chain has TRBV30 and TRBJ2-7; TRBD2 matches at 7 bases. The germline CDR1 and CDR2 sequences are GTSNPN and SVGIG (reference sequence). The CDR3 has 14 amino acids. V lost 3 bases, J lost 3 bases, and 8 bases stayed unmatched. CDR3 sequence (DNA): TGTGCCTGGAGGGGGGGGGAGTCCCACTACGAGCAGTACTTC. Translated: CAWRGGESHYEQYF.

The chain carries TRBV7-2 and TRBJ2-1, with D possibly TRBD1 on 6 matching bases. Germline CDR1 is SGHTA and CDR2 is FQGNSA. Trimming took off 4 bases at V and 0 bases at J, with 13 bases between the two ends. This CDR3 has 16 residues. DNA for the CDR3: TGTGCCAGCAGCTCCCGAACAGGGAGCTCCTACAATGAGCAGTTCTTC. Its translation is CASSSRTGSSYNEQFF.

The CDR3 loop is CASRPGSSLTYEQYF. The CDR3 nucleotides are TGCGCCAGCAGGCCGGGGTCTAGCCTGACCTACGAGCAGTACTTC. The V and J genes are TRBV5-1 and TRBJ2-7; a possible D gene is TRBD2 (5 bases). CDR3 length equals 15 residues. V was clipped by 5 bases and J by 2 bases, with 17 bases between them. CDR1 is SGHRS and CDR2 is YFSETQ in the germline V gene. Full variable domain (rest looked up from reference TRBV5-1 and TRBJ2-7): KAGVTQTPRYLIKTRGQQVTLSCSPISGHRSVSWYQQTPGQGLQFLFEYFSETQRNKGNFPGRFSGRQFSNSRSEMNVSTLELGDSALYLCASRPGSSLTYEQYFGPGTRLTVT.

The rearrangement joins TRBV1 to TRBJ2-3; the table's D gene call, TRBD2, was not cross checked with the DNA. TRBV1 is an annotated pseudogene. The CDR3 consists of 15 residues. In DNA, the CDR3 is TGCACCAGCAGCCCTAGCGGGAGAAGCACAGATACGCAGTATTTT. It is translated as CTSSPSGRSTDTQYF.

This chain links TRBV2 with TRBJ1-3, with a tentative D call TRBD1 (5 bases). The germline V and J ends were trimmed by 2 bases and 2 bases, with 13 bases remaining between them. This CDR3 has 16 amino acids. The V gene's germline CDR1 is SNHLY and CDR2 FYNNEI. This CDR3 reads CASSELTSGTGNTIYF. The CDR3 DNA reads as TGTGCCAGCAGTGAACTCACTTCAGGGACTGGAAACACCATATATTTT.

The chain couples TRBV7-3 to TRBJ2-2; no clear D gene. V was shortened by 0 bases and J by 7 bases, with 6 bases between the two germline ends. Germline CDR1 reads SGHTA; CDR2 reads FQGTGA. The length of the CDR3 is 13 residues. The chain's CDR3 is CASSLTGDGELFF. Here the CDR3 DNA reads TGTGCCAGCAGCTTAACGGGCGACGGGGAGCTGTTTTTT.

The table lists this clone with a few counts. This sequence joins TRBV6-1 and TRBJ2-7, with 7 bases fitting TRBD1. This CDR3 has 13 residues. The trim removed 6 bases at V and 3 bases at J, leaving 5 bases unmatched. CDR1 is MNHNS and CDR2 is SASEGT in the germline V gene. The CDR3 reads CASSLWTGYEQYF. For the CDR3, the DNA is TGTGCCAGCAGCCTGTGGACAGGCTACGAGCAGTACTTC.

This chain uses TRBV6-5 with TRBJ1-1, with TRBD1 as a possible D gene (6 bases). This CDR3 has 13 residues. The germline V gene has CDR1 MNHEY and CDR2 SVGAGI. V was shortened by 8 bases and J by 3 bases, with 13 bases between the two germline ends. CDR3: CASRAGAYTEAFF. CDR3 bases: TGTGCCAGCCGAGCAGGGGCCTACACTGAAGCTTTCTTT.

Concerning this clone: A read error may produce the germline difference seen at one junction end. The chain carries TRBV6-5 and TRBJ1-2; maybe TRBD1 (5 bases). Looked up from germline, CDR1 is MNHEY and CDR2 is SVGAGI. The CDR3 is made up of 15 amino acids. In DNA, the CDR3 is TGTGCCAGCAGTTACGGGCAGGGAAGGGACTATGGCTACCCCTTC. Translated, it gives CASSYGQGRDYGYPF.

V gene TRBV10-1 combines with J gene TRBJ2-5; 9 bases line up with TRBD2. Germline assignment: CDR1 WNHNN and CDR2 SYGVQD (reference sequence). Trimming at V came to 0 bases and at J to 5 bases, leaving 16 bases not matched to a gene. The CDR3 loop spans 19 amino acids. The CDR3 DNA reads TGCGCCAGCAGTGAGTCGATGAGTGGGGCGGGAGGGCCGGGGGAGACCCAGTACTTC. Translated: CASSESMSGAGGPGETQYF.

This chain links TRBV4-2 with TRBJ2-5; 11 positions agree with TRBD2. This CDR3 spans 16 amino acids. The J segment lost 4 bases and the V segment lost 0 bases, leaving 4 bases of the junction unmatched. Looked up from germline, CDR1 is LGHNA and CDR2 is YNFKEQ. This chain's CDR3 is CASSQEYGLAGETQYF. The DNA of the CDR3 is TGTGCCAGCAGCCAAGAGTATGGACTAGCGGGAGAGACCCAGTACTTC.

The CDR3 is CASSFFQGNEQYF. CDR3 DNA sequence: TGTGCCAGCAGTTTTTTTCAGGGAAACGAGCAGTACTTC. The chain links TRBV27 to TRBJ2-7; possible D gene TRBD1, 5 bases. Germline V gene data show CDR1 as MNHEY and CDR2 as SMNVEV (reference sequence). V lost 3 bases and J 5 bases, leaving 11 bases between the germline ends. This CDR3 has 13 amino acids.

The chain joins TRBV7-2 to TRBJ2-4; D possibly corresponds to TRBD1 (5 bases). The CDR3 consists of 16 residues. Germline assignment: CDR1 SGHTA and CDR2 FQGNSA. Deletions cut 3 bases from V and 6 bases from J, with 18 bases between. As DNA, the CDR3 is TGTGCCAGCAGCTTTGGTGTGGGTAGGGGTACAAACATTCAGTACTTC. It is translated as CASSFGVGRGTNIQYF.

The chain uses TRBV30 and TRBJ1-2; 8 positions match TRBD1. CDR3 length: 12 amino acids. Germline CDR1 GTSNPN, CDR2 SVGIG (reference sequence). After removal of 4 bases from V and 6 bases from J, the junction contained 4 bases not matched to a gene. CDR3 nucleotide sequence: TGTGCCTGGACCCGGACAGGGAATGGCTACACCTTC. This sequence encodes CAWTRTGNGYTF.

V gene TRBV4-2 combines with J gene TRBJ1-5; D perhaps matches TRBD1 (5 bases). Germline V gene sequence: CDR1 LGHNA, CDR2 YNFKEQ. Between the trimmed V and J ends, which lost 1 base and 3 bases, there was a span of 10 bases. The CDR3 extends over 15 amino acids. The CDR3 sequence is CASSQGNRINQPQHF. In DNA, the CDR3 is TGTGCCAGCAGCCAAGGTAACAGGATCAATCAGCCCCAGCATTTT.

This clone is a singleton in its sample. The chain has TRBV28 and TRBJ2-2, with TRBD1 identical over 9 bases. The CDR3 is 22 amino acids. CDR1 MDHEN and CDR2 SYDVKM come from the germline V gene. With 6 bases clipped from V and 2 bases from J, the junction kept 25 bases outside the gene matches. This CDR3 is CASSLFRYTGGPFFQNTGELFF. CDR3 DNA: TGTGCCAGCAGCCTATTCAGATACACAGGGGGCCCGTTCTTCCAAAACACCGGGGAGCTGTTTTTT. The full variable domain, with the rest looked up from reference TRBV28 and TRBJ2-2, is DVKVTQSSRYLVKRTGEKVFLECVQDMDHENMFWYRQDPGLGLRLIYFSYDVKMKEKGDIPEGYSVSREKKERFSLILESASTNQTSMYLCASSLFRYTGGPFFQNTGELFFGEGSRLTVL.

This clone was seen a handful of times. V usage is TRBV18 and J usage is TRBJ1-1, with 8 bases that match TRBD1. Germline lookup yields CDR1 KGHSH and CDR2 LQKENI. Unmatched junction bases numbered 4, after V lost 1 base and J lost 3 bases. CDR3 length: 15 amino acids. CDR3 DNA sequence: TGTGCCAGCTCACCACGGATGACAGGGGACACTGAAGCTTTCTTT. This sequence encodes CASSPRMTGDTEAFF.

The chain is built from TRBV29-1 and TRBJ2-7; 10 nucleotides line up with TRBD2. With 7 bases clipped from V and 6 bases from J, the junction kept 12 bases outside the gene matches. The CDR3 has 14 residues. Germline V gene sequence: CDR1 SQVTM, CDR2 ANQGSEA. The CDR3 spells CSGLDVAGGLEQYF. DNA of the CDR3: TGCAGCGGCCTAGATGTAGCGGGAGGCCTCGAGCAGTACTTC.

The V call is TRBV27, the J call TRBJ1-4, with D possibly matching TRBD1 (6 bases). CDR3 length equals 17 residues. The V gene lost 4 bases and the J gene lost 4 bases, with 19 bases spanning the gap. The germline V gene encodes CDR1 MNHEY and CDR2 SMNVEV (reference sequence). The chain's CDR3 is CASSSSHLGGDNEKLFF. CDR3 DNA sequence: TGTGCCAGCAGTTCAAGTCACCTAGGGGGGGATAATGAAAAACTGTTTTTT. Full variable domain (rest looked up from reference TRBV27 and TRBJ1-4): EAQVTQNPRYLITVTGKKLTVTCSQNMNHEYMSWYRQDPGLGLRQIYYSMNVEVTDKGDVPEGYKVSRKEKRNFPLILESPSPNQTSLYFCASSSSHLGGDNEKLFFGSGTQLSVL.

CDR3 coding DNA: TGCAGCCTCCTAGCGTACGGGAATGAGCAGTTCTTC. It encodes CSLLAYGNEQFF. The J gene is TRBJ2-1, the V gene TRBV29-1, with D possibly matching TRBD2 (6 bases). The CDR3 loop spans 12 amino acids. Germline V CDR1 and CDR2: SQVTM, ANQGSEA. V lost 8 bases to trimming and J lost 7 bases, with 15 bases between them.